This section outlines one TCR beta chain sequence together with its context. Its specific antigen is unknown. The input lacks base qualities; no much larger clone sits a single base away. The data were taken from a study of CD4 and CD8 cells across lung adenocarcinoma regions (dated by TCRdb to 2017 to 2018). Describing the broader study: Intratumor heterogeneity of the T cell receptor repertoire was examined by comparing tumor centers with tumor margins.

Patients with localized lung adenocarcinoma, a subtype of non-small cell lung cancer, were used as donors. These samples came from the centers of localized lung adenocarcinomas. For TCR repertoire analysis, CD8+ T cells from tumor tissue were profiled apart from CD4+ T cells. The protocol used for the library was PCR. The data were produced on a HiSeq X Ten. The public reads were run again by TCRdb, first through fastp at Q25 and then through MiXCR, and only productive beta chains were kept. Identical CDR3 proteins give one entry, which carries the most common genes and DNA. The sample includes fewer than 25,000 distinct CDR3 sequences, with approximately 54% observed a single time. About a quarter of the sample lies in the top ten. CDR1 and CDR2 are drawn from the germline V gene: MNHEY, SVGAGI. Reading from cysteine to phenylalanine, the CDR3 counts 14 amino acids. Only the CDR3 portion is preserved as DNA: 42 bases, with reading frame beginning at the first base.

The clonotype comes from a female donor with lung adenocarcinoma. The CD4 and CD8 labels of this study may be unreliable. The chain couples TRBV6-5 to TRBJ2-1; 10 of the junction bases match TRBD2. The better agreement between TRBJ2-5 and the DNA end casts doubt on the J call. Sample: CD8+ T cells from the center of a lung tumor. The cell subset or site label, as the study defines it: tumor center region. The nucleotides read TGTGCCAGCAGTTACCAGACTAGCGGGGAGACCCAGTACTTC. It is translated as CASSYQTSGETQYF.